Included here is one T cell receptor beta chain sequence, with context. Its antigen is unidentified. This record belongs to a study of CD8+ T cells in alopecia areata. V was pared by 5 bases and J by 6 bases, with 14 bases of the junction left unmatched. This CDR3 has 17 residues. Germline CDR1 reads SGHVS; CDR2 reads FQNEAQ. It was cDNA, reverse transcribed from extracted RNA, that served as the sequencing template. Assay: immunoSEQ multiplex PCR; the TCRdb copy retains only in-frame clones and omits some. The sample carries 98,000 or so clones, about 50% recorded once. Individuals with alopecia areata gave both lesional scalp punch biopsies and peripheral blood for collection. Notes on the study in general: Against the mouse data, patients shared TCRs less clearly, possibly for HLA reasons.

This rearrangement joins TRBV7-8 to TRBJ2-3; 10 bases are a match to TRBD1. Source material: NKG2D-low CD8+ T cells sorted from blood. The source is a human donor with alopecia areata. The CDR3 sequence: CASSPAGQGVVRDTQYF. In DNA, the CDR3 is TGTGCCAGCAGCCCAGCTGGACAGGGGGTAGTCCGGGATACGCAGTATTTT.